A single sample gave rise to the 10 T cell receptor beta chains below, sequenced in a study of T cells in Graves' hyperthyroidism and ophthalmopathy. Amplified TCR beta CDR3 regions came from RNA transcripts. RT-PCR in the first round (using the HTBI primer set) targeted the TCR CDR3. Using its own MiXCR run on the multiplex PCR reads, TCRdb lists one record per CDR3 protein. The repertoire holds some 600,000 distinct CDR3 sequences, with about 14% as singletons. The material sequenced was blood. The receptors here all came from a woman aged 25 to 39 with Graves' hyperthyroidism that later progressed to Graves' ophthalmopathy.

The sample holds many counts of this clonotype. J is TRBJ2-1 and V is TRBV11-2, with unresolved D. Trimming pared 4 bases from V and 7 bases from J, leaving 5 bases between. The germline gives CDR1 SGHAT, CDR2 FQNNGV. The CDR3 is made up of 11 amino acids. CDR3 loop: CASSWGNEQFF. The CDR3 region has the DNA TGTGCCAGCAGCTGGGGTAATGAGCAGTTCTTC.

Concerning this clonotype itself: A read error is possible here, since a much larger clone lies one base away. The CDR3 bases are TGTGCCAGCAGTGAAAAGGGCCTAGGGGCAGATACGCAGTATTTT. This sequence encodes CASSEKGLGADTQYF. The chain recombines TRBV2 with TRBJ2-3; a possible D gene is TRBD1 (5 bases). CDR1 SNHLY and CDR2 FYNNEI come from the germline V gene. This CDR3 has 15 amino acids. V was shortened by 2 bases and J by 4 bases, with 13 bases between the two germline ends.

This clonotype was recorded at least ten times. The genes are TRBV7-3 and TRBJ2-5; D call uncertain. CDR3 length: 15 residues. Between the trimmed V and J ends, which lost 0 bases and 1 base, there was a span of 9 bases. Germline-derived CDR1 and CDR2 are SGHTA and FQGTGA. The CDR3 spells CASSLTTGPQETQYF. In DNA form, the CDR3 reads TGTGCCAGCAGCTTAACCACGGGCCCCCAAGAGACCCAGTACTTC. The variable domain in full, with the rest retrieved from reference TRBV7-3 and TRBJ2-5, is GAGVSQTPSNKVTEKGKYVELRCDPISGHTALYWYRQSLGQGPEFLIYFQGTGAADDSGLPNDRFFAVRPEGSVSTLKIQRTERGDSAVYLCASSLTTGPQETQYFGPGTRLLVL.

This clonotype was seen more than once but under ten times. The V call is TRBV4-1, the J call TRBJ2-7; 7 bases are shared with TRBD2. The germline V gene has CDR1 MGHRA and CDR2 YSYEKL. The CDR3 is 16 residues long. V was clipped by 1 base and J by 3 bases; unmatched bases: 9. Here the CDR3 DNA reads TGCGCCAGCAGCCAAGTAACGGGGGGTACGAACTACGAGCAGTACTTC. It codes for CASSQVTGGTNYEQYF.

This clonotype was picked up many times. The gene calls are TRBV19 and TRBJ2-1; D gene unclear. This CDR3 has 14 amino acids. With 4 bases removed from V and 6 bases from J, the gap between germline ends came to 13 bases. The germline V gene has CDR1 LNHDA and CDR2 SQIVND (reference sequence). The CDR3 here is CASSTGARSNEQFF. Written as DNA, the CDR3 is TGTGCCAGTAGTACAGGCGCTCGGAGCAATGAGCAGTTCTTC.

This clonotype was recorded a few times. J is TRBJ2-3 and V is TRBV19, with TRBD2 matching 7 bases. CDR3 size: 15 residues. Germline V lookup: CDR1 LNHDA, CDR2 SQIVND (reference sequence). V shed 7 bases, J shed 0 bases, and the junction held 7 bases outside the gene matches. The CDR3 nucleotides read TGTGCCAGTACGGAGGCGGGAGCTAGCACAGATACGCAGTATTTT. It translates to CASTEAGASTDTQYF.

The CDR3 sequence is CASSAQLDVRNSRTEAFF. The CDR3 DNA sequence: TGCGCCAGCAGCGCACAATTAGACGTACGGAATTCTCGCACTGAAGCTTTCTTT. The rearrangement uses TRBV4-1 and TRBJ1-1; no clear D. Trimming took 5 bases from V and 4 from J, leaving 26 bases between them. Germline V gene data show CDR1 as MGHRA and CDR2 as YSYEKL. The CDR3 runs to 18 residues.

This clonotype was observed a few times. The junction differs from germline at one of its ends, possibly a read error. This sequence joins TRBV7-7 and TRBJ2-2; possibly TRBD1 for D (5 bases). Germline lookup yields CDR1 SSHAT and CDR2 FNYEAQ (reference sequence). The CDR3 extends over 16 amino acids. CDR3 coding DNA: TGTGCTAGCAGCTTATATTCAGGGTCAAACACCGGGGAGCTGTTTTTT. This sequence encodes CASSLYSGSNTGELFF.

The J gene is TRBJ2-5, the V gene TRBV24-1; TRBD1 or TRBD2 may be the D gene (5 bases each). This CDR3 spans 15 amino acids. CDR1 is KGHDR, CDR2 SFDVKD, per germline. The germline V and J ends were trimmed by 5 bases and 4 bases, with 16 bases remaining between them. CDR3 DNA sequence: TGTGCCACCAGTGTCGGGGTGGGGGACGGAGAGACCCAGTACTTC. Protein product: CATSVGVGDGETQYF.

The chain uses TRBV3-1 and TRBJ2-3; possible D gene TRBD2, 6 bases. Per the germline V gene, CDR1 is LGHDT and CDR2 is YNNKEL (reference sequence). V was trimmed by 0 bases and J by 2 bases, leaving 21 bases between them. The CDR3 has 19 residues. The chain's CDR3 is CASSQDGEDSGAITDTQYF. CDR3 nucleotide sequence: TGTGCCAGCAGCCAAGATGGCGAAGATAGCGGAGCTATCACAGATACGCAGTATTTT.